A selection of T cell receptor beta chains follows, all from one sample in a study of molecular identifiers for immune sequencing clone quantification. Via MiXCR, TCRdb re-called the PCR reads, giving one row per CDR3 protein. The sample records 550,000 to 750,000 distinct CDR3 sequences, roughly 21% being singletons. Sample: naive CD8+ T cells from blood, with Jurkat cell RNA spiked in. These receptors originate from a human donor in good health. Some libraries in this study had Jurkat cell RNA spiked in. CDR3s include the opening cysteine and the closing phenylalanine or tryptophan. A D gene is named only where the DNA matches it firmly. Some rows have no size entry. The others give once, few or many, or a class for an expanded clone.

CDR3 DNA: TGCAGTGCTAGAAAGGGGGACCCAGATACGCAGTATTTT
CDR3 protein: CSARKGDPDTQYF
J gene: TRBJ2-3
V gene: TRBV20-1
D gene: -
clone size: many

CDR3 DNA: TGTGCCAGCAGCCAAGATTTGGCTAGCGGAGAAGAGACCCAGTACTTC
CDR3 protein: CASSQDLASGEETQYF
J gene: TRBJ2-5
V gene: TRBV4-2
D gene: TRBD2
clone size: -

CDR3 DNA: TGTGCCAGCAGTTTGCGGATCGAAAACTCTGGGGCCAACGTCCTGACTTTC
CDR3 protein: CASSLRIENSGANVLTF
J gene: TRBJ2-6
V gene: TRBV6-1
D gene: -
clone size: many

CDR3 DNA: TGTGCCAGCAGTCCCCCGGGGAGGGGGCACGATGAGCAGTTCTTC
CDR3 protein: CASSPPGRGHDEQFF
J gene: TRBJ2-1
V gene: TRBV12-3/TRBV12-4
D gene: -
clone size: -

CDR3 DNA: TGTGCCAGTAGACGTGGAGGGGGGATGGATTCACCCCTCCACTTT
CDR3 protein: CASRRGGGMDSPLHF
J gene: TRBJ1-6
V gene: TRBV19
D gene: -
clone size: -

CDR3 DNA: TGTGCCAGCAGCCACTACTCAACTAATGAAAAACTGTTTTTT
CDR3 protein: CASSHYSTNEKLFF
J gene: TRBJ1-4
V gene: TRBV13
D gene: -
clone size: many

CDR3 DNA: TGTGCCAGCAGGGGACTAGCGGGAGGTGAGCAGTTCTTC
CDR3 protein: CASRGLAGGEQFF
J gene: TRBJ2-1
V gene: TRBV12-3/TRBV12-4
D gene: TRBD2
clone size: few

CDR3 DNA: TGTGCCATCAAGCTCGACGGGGGGATTTACGAGCAGTACTTC
CDR3 protein: CAIKLDGGIYEQYF
J gene: TRBJ2-7
V gene: TRBV10-3
D gene: TRBD2
clone size: few

CDR3 DNA: TGCGCCAGCAGCTTGGCGGGGGAGGACTATGGCTACACCTTC
CDR3 protein: CASSLAGEDYGYTF
J gene: TRBJ1-2
V gene: TRBV5-1
D gene: -
clone size: many

CDR3 DNA: TGTGCCAGCAGTAAACTTCCGGAAAATGTCGACAATGAGCAGTTCTTC
CDR3 protein: CASSKLPENVDNEQFF
J gene: TRBJ2-1
V gene: TRBV6-2/TRBV6-3
D gene: -
clone size: -

CDR3 DNA: TGTGCCAGCAGTGACAATTCAGTCATTTGGGCCACTGAAGCTTTCTTT
CDR3 protein: CASSDNSVIWATEAFF
J gene: TRBJ1-1
V gene: TRBV6-1
D gene: -
clone size: many

CDR3 DNA: TGTGCCAGCAGCCCTCCTCAGGACAGGAACACTGAAGCTTTCTTT
CDR3 protein: CASSPPQDRNTEAFF
J gene: TRBJ1-1
V gene: TRBV14
D gene: -
clone size: many

CDR3 DNA: TGTGCCAGCAGCTGGGGACTGACCTCCTACGAGCAGTACTTC
CDR3 protein: CASSWGLTSYEQYF
J gene: TRBJ2-7
V gene: TRBV5-6
D gene: -
clone size: many

CDR3 DNA: TGTGCCAGCAGCAAGACGAACAGGGCCCACGAGCAGTACTTC
CDR3 protein: CASSKTNRAHEQYF
J gene: TRBJ2-7
V gene: TRBV5-8
D gene: -
clone size: -

CDR3 DNA: TGCAGTGCTAGAGAGGGGACGGGTTCCTACGAGCAGTACTTC
CDR3 protein: CSAREGTGSYEQYF
J gene: TRBJ2-7
V gene: TRBV20-1
D gene: -
clone size: -

CDR3 DNA: TGCAGTGCTGAGACTAGCGGTAGCTCCTACGAGCAGTACTTC
CDR3 protein: CSAETSGSSYEQYF
J gene: TRBJ2-7
V gene: TRBV20-1
D gene: TRBD2
clone size: many

CDR3 DNA: TGTGCCAGTACCCCTCTCGGGCCGCTAGCGGGGGAGAGCAATGAGCAGTTCTTC
CDR3 protein: CASTPLGPLAGESNEQFF
J gene: TRBJ2-1
V gene: TRBV19
D gene: TRBD2
clone size: few

CDR3 DNA: TGTGCCAGCAGTTCTACTAGCGGGGGCGATGAGCAGTTCTTC
CDR3 protein: CASSSTSGGDEQFF
J gene: TRBJ2-1
V gene: TRBV6-2/TRBV6-3
D gene: TRBD2
clone size: many

CDR3 DNA: TGTGCCACCCTAGAGGTCCTCACAGATACGCAGTATTTT
CDR3 protein: CATLEVLTDTQYF
J gene: TRBJ2-3
V gene: TRBV6-5
D gene: -
clone size: many

CDR3 DNA: TGTGCCTGGAGTGCCTCCTCCTACGAGCAGTACTTC
CDR3 protein: CAWSASSYEQYF
J gene: TRBJ2-7
V gene: TRBV30
D gene: -
clone size: many

CDR3 DNA: TGTGCCAGCAGCCCCGTAGGGGTCTCCGGAAAACTGTTTTTT
CDR3 protein: CASSPVGVSGKLFF
J gene: TRBJ1-4
V gene: TRBV7-9
D gene: -
clone size: many

CDR3 DNA: TGTGCCAGTTCTCGTGGCACAGATACGCAGTATTTT
CDR3 protein: CASSRGTDTQYF
J gene: TRBJ2-3
V gene: TRBV6-5
D gene: -
clone size: many

CDR3 DNA: TGCAGTGCTAGACAGTTAGCGGGGCCCCCCTACGAGCAGTACTTC
CDR3 protein: CSARQLAGPPYEQYF
J gene: TRBJ2-7
V gene: TRBV20-1
D gene: TRBD2
clone size: -

CDR3 DNA: TGCAGCGTGGCGACAGAAATCCAAGCTTTCTTT
CDR3 protein: CSVATEIQAFF
J gene: TRBJ1-1
V gene: TRBV29-1
D gene: -
clone size: many

CDR3 DNA: TGTGCCAGCACCCCCGGATCTGTCACTGAAGCTTTCTTT
CDR3 protein: CASTPGSVTEAFF
J gene: TRBJ1-1
V gene: TRBV6-2/TRBV6-3
D gene: -
clone size: many

CDR3 DNA: TGCAGTGCTAGAGATTCCCAGTTTTCTAGCGGGGGGGCCGCGGAGTACTTC
CDR3 protein: CSARDSQFSSGGAAEYF
J gene: TRBJ2-7
V gene: TRBV20-1
D gene: TRBD2
clone size: many

CDR3 DNA: TGTGCCATCAGTTTAAGAAGCAATCAGCCCCAGCATTTT
CDR3 protein: CAISLRSNQPQHF
J gene: TRBJ1-5
V gene: TRBV27
D gene: -
clone size: -

CDR3 DNA: TGTGCCAGCTCACCATTGGGCCGGAGTACAGATACGCGGTATTTT
CDR3 protein: CASSPLGRSTDTRYF
J gene: TRBJ2-3
V gene: TRBV18
D gene: -
clone size: -

CDR3 DNA: TGTGCCAGTAGTATAATTCTCAGCTCCGAGCAGTACTTC
CDR3 protein: CASSIILSSEQYF
J gene: TRBJ2-7
V gene: TRBV19
D gene: -
clone size: -

CDR3 DNA: TGTGCCGGGGCACCCGCTGGGGCCAACGTCCTGACTTTC
CDR3 protein: CAGAPAGANVLTF
J gene: TRBJ2-6
V gene: TRBV7-9
D gene: -
clone size: -

CDR3 DNA: TGTGCCAGCAGTGTGAGCATGAAGACCCAGTACTTC
CDR3 protein: CASSVSMKTQYF
J gene: TRBJ2-5
V gene: TRBV25-1
D gene: -
clone size: many

CDR3 DNA: TGTGCCAGCAGTGAACTAGCGGGGGGGCCCTACAATGAGCAGTTCTTC
CDR3 protein: CASSELAGGPYNEQFF
J gene: TRBJ2-1
V gene: TRBV12-3/TRBV12-4
D gene: TRBD2
clone size: many

CDR3 DNA: TGTGCCAGCAGTTACGGGACTAGCGGGGGGGCCTTCTACGAGCAGTACTTC
CDR3 protein: CASSYGTSGGAFYEQYF
J gene: TRBJ2-7
V gene: TRBV6-5
D gene: TRBD2
clone size: many

CDR3 DNA: TGTGCCAGCAGCTTAGGCGGCAGGGGAGTTTGGGAGACCCAGTACTTC
CDR3 protein: CASSLGGRGVWETQYF
J gene: TRBJ2-5
V gene: TRBV7-9
D gene: -
clone size: -

CDR3 DNA: TGCGCCAGCAGCCGGGCGGGGGGGCCCTACGAGCAGTACTTC
CDR3 protein: CASSRAGGPYEQYF
J gene: TRBJ2-7
V gene: TRBV4-1
D gene: TRBD2
clone size: few

CDR3 DNA: TGCGCCAGCAGCCAAGGGACCCTGGGGGGGGCCTACGAGCAGTACTTC
CDR3 protein: CASSQGTLGGAYEQYF
J gene: TRBJ2-7
V gene: TRBV4-3
D gene: TRBD2
clone size: few

CDR3 DNA: TGTGCCAGCAGCCTTCGACAGGGGTTTGTACAGAACACTGAAGCTTTCTTT
CDR3 protein: CASSLRQGFVQNTEAFF
J gene: TRBJ1-1
V gene: TRBV6-6
D gene: TRBD1
clone size: few

CDR3 DNA: TGTGCCGGCAGCCGGCAGACAGGGGATTACGAGCAGTACTTC
CDR3 protein: CAGSRQTGDYEQYF
J gene: TRBJ2-7
V gene: TRBV5-3
D gene: TRBD1
clone size: -

CDR3 DNA: TGTGCCAGCCGGACTAGCGGGAGTCAAGAGACCCAGTACTTC
CDR3 protein: CASRTSGSQETQYF
J gene: TRBJ2-5
V gene: TRBV27
D gene: TRBD2
clone size: many

CDR3 DNA: TGTGCCAGCAACAGGGGTAGCTCCTATAATTCACCCCTCCACTTT
CDR3 protein: CASNRGSSYNSPLHF
J gene: TRBJ1-6
V gene: TRBV9
D gene: TRBD1
clone size: many

CDR3 DNA: TGTGCCAGCAGTTCAGGACAGGTGAGGAAGAACATTAACACTGAAGCTTTCTTT
CDR3 protein: CASSSGQVRKNINTEAFF
J gene: TRBJ1-1
V gene: TRBV6-6
D gene: TRBD1
clone size: -

CDR3 DNA: TGCGCCAGCAGCCAAGATCTGGGGGCCCAAAGCATTGAGCAGTTCTTC
CDR3 protein: CASSQDLGAQSIEQFF
J gene: TRBJ2-1
V gene: TRBV4-3
D gene: -
clone size: -

CDR3 DNA: TGCAGCGTTCTCCACATCAGCTCCTACAATGAGCAGTTCTTC
CDR3 protein: CSVLHISSYNEQFF
J gene: TRBJ2-1
V gene: TRBV29-1
D gene: -
clone size: -

CDR3 DNA: TGCAGTGCTAGAGAGGGGACTGGCGGTTCACCCCTCCACTTT
CDR3 protein: CSAREGTGGSPLHF
J gene: TRBJ1-6
V gene: TRBV20-1
D gene: -
clone size: many

CDR3 DNA: TGCAGTGCTGCCAAGTTAAGGACAGTTAGAATGAACACTGAAGCTTTCTTT
CDR3 protein: CSAAKLRTVRMNTEAFF
J gene: TRBJ1-1
V gene: TRBV20-1
D gene: -
clone size: many

CDR3 DNA: TGCAGTGCTGGGGCTTGGACAGTCTACGAGCAGTACTTC
CDR3 protein: CSAGAWTVYEQYF
J gene: TRBJ2-7
V gene: TRBV20-1
D gene: -
clone size: many